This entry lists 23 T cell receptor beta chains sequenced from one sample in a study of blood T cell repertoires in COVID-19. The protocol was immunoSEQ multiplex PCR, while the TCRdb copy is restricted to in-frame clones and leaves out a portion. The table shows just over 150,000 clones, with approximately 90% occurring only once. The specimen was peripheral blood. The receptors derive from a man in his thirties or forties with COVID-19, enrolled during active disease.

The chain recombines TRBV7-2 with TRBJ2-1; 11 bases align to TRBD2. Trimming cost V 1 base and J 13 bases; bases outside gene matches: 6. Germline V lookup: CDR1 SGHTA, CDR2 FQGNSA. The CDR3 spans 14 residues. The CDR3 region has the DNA TGTGCCAGCAGCTTAGTAGGACTAGCGGGTTTCCAGTTCTTC. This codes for CASSLVGLAGFQFF.

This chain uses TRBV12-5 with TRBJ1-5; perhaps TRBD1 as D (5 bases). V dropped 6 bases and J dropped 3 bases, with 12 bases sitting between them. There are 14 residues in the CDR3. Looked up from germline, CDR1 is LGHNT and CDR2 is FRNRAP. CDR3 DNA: TGTGCTAGTGGCAACGGGACTCTCAATCAGCCCCAGCATTTT. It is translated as CASGNGTLNQPQHF.

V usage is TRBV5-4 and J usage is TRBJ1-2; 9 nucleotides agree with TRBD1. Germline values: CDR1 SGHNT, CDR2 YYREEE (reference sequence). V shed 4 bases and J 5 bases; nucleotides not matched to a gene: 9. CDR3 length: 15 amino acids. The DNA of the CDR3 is TGTGCCAGCAGCCCATGGGACAGGGATTTATATGGCTACACCTTC. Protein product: CASSPWDRDLYGYTF. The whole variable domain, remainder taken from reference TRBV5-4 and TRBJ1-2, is ETGVTQSPTHLIKTRGQQVTLRCSSQSGHNTVSWYQQALGQGPQFIFQYYREEENGRGNFPPRFSGLQFPNYSSELNVNALELDDSALYLCASSPWDRDLYGYTFGSGTRLTVV.

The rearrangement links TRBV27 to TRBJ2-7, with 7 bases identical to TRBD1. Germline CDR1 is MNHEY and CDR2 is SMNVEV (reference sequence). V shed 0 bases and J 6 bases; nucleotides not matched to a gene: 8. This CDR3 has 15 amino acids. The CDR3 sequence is CASSLSFQGESEQYF. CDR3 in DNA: TGTGCCAGCAGTTTATCGTTCCAGGGGGAGAGCGAGCAGTACTTC.

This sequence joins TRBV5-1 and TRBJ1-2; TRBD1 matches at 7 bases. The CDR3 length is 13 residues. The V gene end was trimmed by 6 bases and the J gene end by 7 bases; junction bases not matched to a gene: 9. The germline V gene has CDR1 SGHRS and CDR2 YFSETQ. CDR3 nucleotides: TGCGCCAGCACCTGGGACAGAGGAACTGGCTACACCTTC. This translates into CASTWDRGTGYTF.

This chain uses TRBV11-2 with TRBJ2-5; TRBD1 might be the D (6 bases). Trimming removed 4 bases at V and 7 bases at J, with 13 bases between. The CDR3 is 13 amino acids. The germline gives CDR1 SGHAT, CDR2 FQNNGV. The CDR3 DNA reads TGTGCCAGCAGCTACGGACAGCGAGGGACCCAGTACTTC. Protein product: CASSYGQRGTQYF.

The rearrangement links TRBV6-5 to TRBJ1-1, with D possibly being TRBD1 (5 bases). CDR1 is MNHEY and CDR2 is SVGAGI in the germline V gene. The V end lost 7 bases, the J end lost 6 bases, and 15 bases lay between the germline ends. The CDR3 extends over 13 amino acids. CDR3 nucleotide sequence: TGTGCCAGCAACTTCAGGACATTCCCTGAAGCTTTCTTT. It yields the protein CASNFRTFPEAFF.

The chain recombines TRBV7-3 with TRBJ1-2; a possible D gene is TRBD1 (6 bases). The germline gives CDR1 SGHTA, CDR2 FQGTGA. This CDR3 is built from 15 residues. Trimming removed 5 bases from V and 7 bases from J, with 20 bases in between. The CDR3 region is CASSPEQGLAAGYTF. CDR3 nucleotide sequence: TGTGCCAGCAGCCCGGAACAGGGCCTCGCTGCTGGCTACACCTTC.

Written as DNA, the CDR3 is TGTGCCAGCAGTGCACGCCGATTACAGGGGGCCGGAGAGACCCAGTACTTC. Residues: CASSARRLQGAGETQYF. The chain is built from TRBV6-1 and TRBJ2-5; the match to TRBD1 covers 9 bases. Trimming at V came to 4 bases and at J to 4 bases, leaving 13 bases not matched to a gene. The CDR3 has 17 residues. Germline values: CDR1 MNHNS, CDR2 SASEGT.

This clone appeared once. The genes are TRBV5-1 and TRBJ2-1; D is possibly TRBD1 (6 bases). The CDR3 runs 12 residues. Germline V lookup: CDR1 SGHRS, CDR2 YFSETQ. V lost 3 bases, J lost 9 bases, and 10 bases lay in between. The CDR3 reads CASSSTGREQFF. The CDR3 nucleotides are TGCGCCAGCAGCTCCACAGGGCGTGAGCAGTTCTTC.

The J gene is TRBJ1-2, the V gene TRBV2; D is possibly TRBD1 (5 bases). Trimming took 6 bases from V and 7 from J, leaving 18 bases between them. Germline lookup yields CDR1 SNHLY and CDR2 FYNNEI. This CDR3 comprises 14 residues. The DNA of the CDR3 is TGTGCCAGCAGATCCTCATGGGGGGGTCGTGGCTACACCTTC. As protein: CASRSSWGGRGYTF.

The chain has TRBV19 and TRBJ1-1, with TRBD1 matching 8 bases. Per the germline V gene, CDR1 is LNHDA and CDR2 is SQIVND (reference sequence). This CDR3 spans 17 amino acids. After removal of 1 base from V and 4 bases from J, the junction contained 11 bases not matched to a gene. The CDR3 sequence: CASSIVRGPGSSTEAFF. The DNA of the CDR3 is TGTGCCAGTAGTATAGTCAGGGGGCCGGGATCGAGCACTGAAGCTTTCTTT.

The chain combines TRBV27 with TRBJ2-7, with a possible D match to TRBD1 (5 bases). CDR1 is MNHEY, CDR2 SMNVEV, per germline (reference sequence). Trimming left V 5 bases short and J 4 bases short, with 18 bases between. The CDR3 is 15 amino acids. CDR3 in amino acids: CASSLAGDSFYEQYF. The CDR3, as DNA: TGTGCCAGCAGTCTTGCCGGAGACAGTTTTTACGAGCAGTACTTC.

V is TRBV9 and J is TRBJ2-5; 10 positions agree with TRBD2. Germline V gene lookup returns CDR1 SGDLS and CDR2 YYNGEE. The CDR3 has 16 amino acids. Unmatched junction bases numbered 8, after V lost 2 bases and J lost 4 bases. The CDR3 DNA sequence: TGTGCCAGCAGCGTCGCTAGCGGGAGCGCGGGAGAGACCCAGTACTTC. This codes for CASSVASGSAGETQYF.

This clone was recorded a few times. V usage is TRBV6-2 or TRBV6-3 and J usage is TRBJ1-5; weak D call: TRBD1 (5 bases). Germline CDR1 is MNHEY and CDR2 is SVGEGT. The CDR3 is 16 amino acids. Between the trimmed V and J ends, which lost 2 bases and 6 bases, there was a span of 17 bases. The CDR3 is CASSYTPGVWGQPQHF. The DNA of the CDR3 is TGTGCCAGCAGTTACACGCCGGGGGTCTGGGGTCAGCCCCAGCATTTT.

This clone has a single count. The CDR3 sequence is CSVAGTPEGETQYF. The CDR3 coding sequence is TGCAGCGTAGCCGGGACTCCCGAGGGAGAGACCCAGTACTTC. The chain links TRBV29-1 to TRBJ2-5; D may be TRBD2 (6 bases). The germline V and J ends were trimmed by 6 bases and 4 bases, with 18 bases remaining between them. Per the germline V gene, CDR1 is SQVTM and CDR2 is ANQGSEA. The CDR3 covers 14 residues.

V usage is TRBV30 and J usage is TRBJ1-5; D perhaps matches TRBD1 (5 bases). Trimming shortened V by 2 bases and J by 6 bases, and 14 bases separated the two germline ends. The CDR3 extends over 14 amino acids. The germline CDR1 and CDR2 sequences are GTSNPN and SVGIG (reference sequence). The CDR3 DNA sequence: TGTGCCTGGAGTCTACTCACCGGGGGTCAGCCCCAGCATTTT. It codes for CAWSLLTGGQPQHF.

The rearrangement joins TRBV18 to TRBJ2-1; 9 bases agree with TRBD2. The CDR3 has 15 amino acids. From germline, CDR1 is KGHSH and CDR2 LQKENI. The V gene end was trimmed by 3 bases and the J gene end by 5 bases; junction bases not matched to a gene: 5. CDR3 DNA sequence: TGTGCCAGCTCACCGGGGACTAGCTTAGACAATGAGCAGTTCTTC. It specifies CASSPGTSLDNEQFF.

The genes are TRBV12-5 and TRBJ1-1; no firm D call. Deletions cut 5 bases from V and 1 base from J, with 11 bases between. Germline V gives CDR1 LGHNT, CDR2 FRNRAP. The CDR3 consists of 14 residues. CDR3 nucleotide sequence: TGTGCTAGTGGTCCGGGAGGCCGGAACACTGAAGCTTTCTTT. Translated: CASGPGGRNTEAFF.

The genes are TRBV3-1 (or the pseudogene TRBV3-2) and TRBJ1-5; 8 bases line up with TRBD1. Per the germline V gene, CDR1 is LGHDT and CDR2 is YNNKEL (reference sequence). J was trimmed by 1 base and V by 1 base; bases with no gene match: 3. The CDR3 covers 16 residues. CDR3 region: CASSQGRGHSNQPQHF. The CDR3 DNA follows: TGTGCCAGCAGCCAAGGCAGGGGGCACAGCAATCAGCCCCAGCATTTT.

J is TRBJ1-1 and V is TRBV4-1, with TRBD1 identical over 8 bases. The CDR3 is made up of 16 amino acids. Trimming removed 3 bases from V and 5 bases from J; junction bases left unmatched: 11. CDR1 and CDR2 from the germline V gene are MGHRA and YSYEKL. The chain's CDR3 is CASSHLPGQGITEAFF. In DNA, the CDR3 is TGCGCCAGCAGCCACCTCCCCGGACAGGGAATAACTGAAGCTTTCTTT.

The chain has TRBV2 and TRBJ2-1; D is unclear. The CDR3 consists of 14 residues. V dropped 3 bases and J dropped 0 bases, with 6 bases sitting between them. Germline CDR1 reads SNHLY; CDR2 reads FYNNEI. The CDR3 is CASSDFSSYNEQFF. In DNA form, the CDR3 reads TGTGCCAGCAGTGACTTCAGCTCCTACAATGAGCAGTTCTTC.

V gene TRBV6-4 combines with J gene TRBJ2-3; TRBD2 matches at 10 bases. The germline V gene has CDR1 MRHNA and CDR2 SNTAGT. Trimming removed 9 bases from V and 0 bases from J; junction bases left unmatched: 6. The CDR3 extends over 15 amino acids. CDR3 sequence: CARTGLAASTDTQYF. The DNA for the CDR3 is TGTGCCAGGACAGGACTAGCGGCTAGCACAGATACGCAGTATTTT.